The 4 T cell receptor beta chains below come from one sample, sequenced in a study of T-cell memory formation after mild COVID-19. Each CDR3 protein is one row after TCRdb ran MiXCR on the 5' RACE reads. In the table there are roughly 130,000 distinct CDR3 sequences, about 15% of which are singletons. Sequenced input: PBMCs or a T cell subset sorted from them (not recorded which). The receptors come from a young man who had mild COVID-19 (a few samples of this study predate the infection). Cell type and time point are not known.

This clonotype came up a few times. This chain uses TRBV5-5 with TRBJ2-1; D is unclear. The V end was cut by 0 bases, the J end by 8 bases, with 9 bases between. Germline V gene sequence: CDR1 SGHKS, CDR2 YYEKEE (reference sequence). The CDR3 length is 13 residues. CDR3 sequence: CASSLVSGYEQFF. Written as DNA, the CDR3 is TGTGCCAGCAGCTTGGTCTCGGGCTATGAGCAGTTCTTC.

The rearrangement joins TRBV18 to TRBJ1-2; unclear D gene. The CDR3 spans 15 residues. Between the trimmed V and J ends, which lost 3 bases and 2 bases, there was a span of 13 bases. Germline assignment: CDR1 KGHSH and CDR2 LQKENI. CDR3 nucleotides: TGTGCCAGCTCACCCCTTCAGACGGTAAACTATGGCTACACCTTC. As protein: CASSPLQTVNYGYTF.

The chain links TRBV12-3 or TRBV12-4 to TRBJ1-6, with 8 bases fitting TRBD1. This CDR3 has 15 residues. Trimming took 5 bases from V and 6 from J; bases not matched to a gene: 6. In DNA form, the CDR3 reads TGTGCCAGCAGTCCCTTGCAGGGGGCTAATTCACCCCTCCACTTT. Its translation: CASSPLQGANSPLHF.

There are a few counts of this clonotype. This chain connects TRBV20-1 to TRBJ1-6; 9 bases are a match to TRBD1. Germline V lookup: CDR1 DFQATT, CDR2 SNEGSKA (reference sequence). Trimming removed 3 bases from V and 6 bases from J; junction bases left unmatched: 3. The CDR3 covers 14 residues. The chain's CDR3 is CSARTTGGNSPLHF. In DNA form, the CDR3 reads TGCAGTGCTAGGACGACAGGGGGTAATTCACCCCTCCACTTT.